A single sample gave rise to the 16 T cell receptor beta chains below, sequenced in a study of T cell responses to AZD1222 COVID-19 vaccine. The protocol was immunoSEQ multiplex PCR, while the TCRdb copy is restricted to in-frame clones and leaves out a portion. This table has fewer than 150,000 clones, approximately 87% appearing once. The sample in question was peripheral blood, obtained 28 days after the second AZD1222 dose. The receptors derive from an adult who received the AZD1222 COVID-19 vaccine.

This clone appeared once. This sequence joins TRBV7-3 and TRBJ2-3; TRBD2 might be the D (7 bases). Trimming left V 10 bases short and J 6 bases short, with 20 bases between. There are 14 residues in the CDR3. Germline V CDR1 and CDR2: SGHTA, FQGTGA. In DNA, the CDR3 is TGTGCCACCTCTAGGGGGGGGGCCGCGGATACGCAGTATTTT. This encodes CATSRGGAADTQYF.

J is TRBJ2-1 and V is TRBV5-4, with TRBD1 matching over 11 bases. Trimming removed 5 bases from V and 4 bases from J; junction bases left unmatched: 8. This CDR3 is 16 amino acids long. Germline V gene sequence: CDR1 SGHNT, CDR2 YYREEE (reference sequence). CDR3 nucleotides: TGTGCCAGCAGTGCGGGAGGGACAGGGGGATACAATGAGCAGTTCTTC. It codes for CASSAGGTGGYNEQFF. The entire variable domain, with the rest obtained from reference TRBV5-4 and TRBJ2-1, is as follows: ETGVTQSPTHLIKTRGQQVTLRCSSQSGHNTVSWYQQALGQGPQFIFQYYREEENGRGNFPPRFSGLQFPNYSSELNVNALELDDSALYLCASSAGGTGGYNEQFFGPGTRLTVL.

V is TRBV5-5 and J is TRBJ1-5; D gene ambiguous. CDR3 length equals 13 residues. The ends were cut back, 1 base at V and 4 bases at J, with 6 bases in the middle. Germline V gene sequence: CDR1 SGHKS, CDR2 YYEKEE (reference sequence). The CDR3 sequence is CASSLLGNQPQHF. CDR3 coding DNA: TGTGCCAGCAGCTTGTTGGGGAATCAGCCCCAGCATTTT. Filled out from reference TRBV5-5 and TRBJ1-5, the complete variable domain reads DAGVTQSPTHLIKTRGQQVTLRCSPISGHKSVSWYQQVLGQGPQFIFQYYEKEERGRGNFPDRFSARQFPNYSSELNVNALLLGDSALYLCASSLLGNQPQHFGDGTRLSIL.

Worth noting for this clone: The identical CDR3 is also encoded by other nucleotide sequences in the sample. As DNA, the CDR3 is TGTGCCTGGAGTGGGGGCGGGGATCAGCCCCAGCATTTT. Amino acids: CAWSGGGDQPQHF. This sequence joins TRBV30 and TRBJ1-5; D possibly corresponds to TRBD1 (5 bases). The length of the CDR3 is 13 residues. V lost 1 base, J lost 5 bases, and 9 bases lay in between. Germline values: CDR1 GTSNPN, CDR2 SVGIG (reference sequence).

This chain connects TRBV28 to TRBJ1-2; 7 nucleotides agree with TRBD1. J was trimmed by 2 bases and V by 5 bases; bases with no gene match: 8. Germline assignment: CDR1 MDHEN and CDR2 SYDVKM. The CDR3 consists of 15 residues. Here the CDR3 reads CASSTPGTANYGYTF. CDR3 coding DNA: TGTGCCAGCAGTACCCCCGGGACAGCCAACTATGGCTACACCTTC.

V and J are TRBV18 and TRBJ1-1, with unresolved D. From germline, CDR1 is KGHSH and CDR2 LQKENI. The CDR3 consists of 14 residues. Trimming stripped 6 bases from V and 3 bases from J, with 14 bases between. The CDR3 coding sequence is TGTGCCAGCTCCCCGGGCGGAACCTACACTGAAGCTTTCTTT. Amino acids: CASSPGGTYTEAFF. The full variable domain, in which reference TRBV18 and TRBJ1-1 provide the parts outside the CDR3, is NAGVMQNPRHLVRRRGQEARLRCSPMKGHSHVYWYRQLPEEGLKFMVYLQKENIIDESGMPKERFSAEFPKEGPSILRIQQVVRGDSAAYFCASSPGGTYTEAFFGQGTRLTVV.

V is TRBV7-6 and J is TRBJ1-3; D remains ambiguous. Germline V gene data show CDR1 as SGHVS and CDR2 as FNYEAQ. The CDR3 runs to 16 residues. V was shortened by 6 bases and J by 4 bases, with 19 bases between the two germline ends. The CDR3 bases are TGTGCCAGCAGTTTATCTCCAGTCTCTGCCGGAAACACCATATATTTT. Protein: CASSLSPVSAGNTIYF.

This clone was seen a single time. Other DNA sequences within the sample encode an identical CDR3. CDR3 in amino acids: CASSLQGYYGYTF. CDR3 in DNA: TGTGCCAGCTCCCTACAGGGGTACTATGGCTACACCTTC. The chain couples TRBV28 to TRBJ1-2; 7 bases are a match to TRBD1. This CDR3 has 13 residues. Germline values: CDR1 MDHEN, CDR2 SYDVKM. V was pared by 8 bases and J by 3 bases, with 6 bases of the junction left unmatched.

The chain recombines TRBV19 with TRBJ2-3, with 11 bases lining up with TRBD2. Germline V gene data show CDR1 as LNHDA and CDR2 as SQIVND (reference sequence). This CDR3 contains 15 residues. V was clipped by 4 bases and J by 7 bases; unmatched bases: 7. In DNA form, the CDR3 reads TGTGCCAGTAGTACCTTAGCGGGGGGGCCGAATACGCAGTATTTT. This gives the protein CASSTLAGGPNTQYF.

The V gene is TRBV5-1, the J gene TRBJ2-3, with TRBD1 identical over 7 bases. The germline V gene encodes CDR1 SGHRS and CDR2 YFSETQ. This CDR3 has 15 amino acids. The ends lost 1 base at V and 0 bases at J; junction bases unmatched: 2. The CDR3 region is CASSLLQGSTDTQYF. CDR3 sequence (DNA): TGCGCCAGCAGCTTGTTACAGGGGAGCACAGATACGCAGTATTTT.

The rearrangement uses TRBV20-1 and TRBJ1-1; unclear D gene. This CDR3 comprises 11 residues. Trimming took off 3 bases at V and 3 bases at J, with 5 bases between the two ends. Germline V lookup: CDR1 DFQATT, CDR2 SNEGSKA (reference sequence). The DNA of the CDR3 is TGCAGTGCTAGTCCATACACTGAAGCTTTCTTT. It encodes CSASPYTEAFF.

CDR3 amino acids: CASMKGVRGSGNTIYF. The CDR3 DNA reads as TGTGCCAGTATGAAGGGAGTCCGAGGCTCTGGAAACACCATATATTTT. The J gene is TRBJ1-3, the V gene TRBV19; no clear D. V gave up 7 bases and J gave up 0 bases, with 16 bases separating them. Germline loops: CDR1 LNHDA, CDR2 SQIVND (reference sequence). This CDR3 spans 16 amino acids.

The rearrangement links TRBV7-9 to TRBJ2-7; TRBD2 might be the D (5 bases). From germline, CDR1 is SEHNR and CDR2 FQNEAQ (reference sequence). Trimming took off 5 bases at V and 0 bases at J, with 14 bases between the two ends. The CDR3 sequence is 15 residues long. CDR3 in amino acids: CASSPRTLSSYEQYF. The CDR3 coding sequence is TGTGCCAGCAGCCCCCGGACTCTTAGCTCCTACGAGCAGTACTTC.

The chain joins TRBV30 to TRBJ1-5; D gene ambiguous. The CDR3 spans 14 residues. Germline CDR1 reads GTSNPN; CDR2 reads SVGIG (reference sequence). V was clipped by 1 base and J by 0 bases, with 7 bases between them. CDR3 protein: CAWSGLNSNQPQHF. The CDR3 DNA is TGTGCCTGGAGTGGCTTGAATAGCAATCAGCCCCAGCATTTT.

This chain's CDR3 is CASSLNPGQPLFF. The CDR3 bases are TGTGCCAGCAGCTTGAATCCCGGACAGCCTTTGTTTTTT. The rearrangement links TRBV11-2 to TRBJ1-4; possibly TRBD1 for D (6 bases). Deletions cut 3 bases from V and 15 bases from J, with 17 bases between. The CDR3 is 13 residues long. Germline assignment: CDR1 SGHAT and CDR2 FQNNGV.

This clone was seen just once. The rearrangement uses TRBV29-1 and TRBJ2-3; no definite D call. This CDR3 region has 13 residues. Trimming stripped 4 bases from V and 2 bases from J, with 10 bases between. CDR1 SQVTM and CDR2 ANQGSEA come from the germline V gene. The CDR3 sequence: CSVGHLVTDTQYF. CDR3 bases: TGCAGCGTTGGACACTTGGTCACAGATACGCAGTATTTT.